A selection of T cell receptor beta chains follows, all from one sample in a study of shared clonotypes between healthy human individuals. Sequencing was performed with immunoSEQ multiplex PCR; in TCRdb, only in-frame clones are kept and a portion is missing. Altogether roughly 2,500,000 clones are present, approximately 93% being singletons, with the ten largest covering roughly 0.39%. The sample was naive CD4+ T cells from PBMCs. The receptors stem from a man between 18 and 35 years old in good health. Some clones in this sample may be carry-over from other donors' samples. CDR3s include the opening cysteine and the closing phenylalanine or tryptophan. The D gene is left open where the match is weak. Expanded clones are given a class, and other clones once, few, many or no size at all.

d_gene: TRBD2
abundance: -
j_gene: TRBJ2-1
v_gene: TRBV11-3
CDR3nt: TGTGCCAGCAGCAAGGGACTAGCGGGAGGGTATGAGCAGTTCTTC
CDR3aa: CASSKGLAGGYEQFF

d_gene: TRBD2
abundance: -
j_gene: TRBJ2-3
v_gene: TRBV9
CDR3nt: TGTGCCAGCAGCGTTGGGATAGCGGGAGGAACAGATACGCAGTATTTT
CDR3aa: CASSVGIAGGTDTQYF

d_gene: TRBD1
abundance: -
j_gene: TRBJ2-7
v_gene: TRBV29-1
CDR3nt: TGCAGCGTTAGGACAGGTGGCTACGAGCAGTACTTC
CDR3aa: CSVRTGGYEQYF

d_gene: -
abundance: -
j_gene: TRBJ1-6
v_gene: TRBV27
CDR3nt: TGTGCCAGCAGGACGGGAAATTCACCCCTCCACTTT
CDR3aa: CASRTGNSPLHF

d_gene: -
abundance: -
j_gene: TRBJ1-2
v_gene: TRBV18
CDR3nt: TGTGCCAGCTCACCCCTGGGGGGCGAGTTCGGATACACCTTC
CDR3aa: CASSPLGGEFGYTF

d_gene: -
abundance: -
j_gene: TRBJ2-3
v_gene: TRBV18
CDR3nt: TGTGCCAGCTCACCAAATGCTGGGTTAGGTATTACAGATACGCAGTATTTT
CDR3aa: CASSPNAGLGITDTQYF

d_gene: TRBD1
abundance: -
j_gene: TRBJ2-2
v_gene: TRBV5-1
CDR3nt: TGCGCCAGCAGCTTGGCCACAGGGGTCTCCGGGGAGCTGTTTTTT
CDR3aa: CASSLATGVSGELFF

d_gene: -
abundance: -
j_gene: TRBJ2-1
v_gene: TRBV18
CDR3nt: TGTGCCAGCTCACCCCTCGGGGAGTCCTCCTACAATGAGCAGTTCTTC
CDR3aa: CASSPLGESSYNEQFF

d_gene: -
abundance: -
j_gene: TRBJ2-3
v_gene: TRBV13
CDR3nt: TGTGCCAGCAGCCTGGTCGGGACTTCATCATCCACTAGCACAGATACGCAGTATTTT
CDR3aa: CASSLVGTSSSTSTDTQYF

d_gene: TRBD1
abundance: -
j_gene: TRBJ1-2
v_gene: TRBV5-1
CDR3nt: TGCGCCAGCAGCGTGTCCGACAGGGGTGGCTATGGCTACACCTTC
CDR3aa: CASSVSDRGGYGYTF

d_gene: -
abundance: -
j_gene: TRBJ2-7
v_gene: TRBV5-1
CDR3nt: TGCGCCAGCAGCCGCGACGGAAGCTACGAGCAGTACTTC
CDR3aa: CASSRDGSYEQYF

d_gene: TRBD1
abundance: -
j_gene: TRBJ2-2
v_gene: TRBV14
CDR3nt: TGTGCCAGCAGCCTAGACAGGGGGCAGATCACCGGGGAGCTGTTTTTT
CDR3aa: CASSLDRGQITGELFF

d_gene: -
abundance: -
j_gene: TRBJ2-7
v_gene: TRBV23-1
CDR3nt: TGCGCCAGCAGTCACCGCTCGACAGGCCCGACATTTTACGAGCAGTACTTC
CDR3aa: CASSHRSTGPTFYEQYF

d_gene: -
abundance: -
j_gene: TRBJ2-3
v_gene: TRBV2
CDR3nt: TGTGCCAGCAGGTTAGCGTATAGCACAGATACGCAGTATTTT
CDR3aa: CASRLAYSTDTQYF

d_gene: TRBD1
abundance: once
j_gene: TRBJ2-1
v_gene: TRBV27
CDR3nt: TGTGCCAGCAGTCCCGGGACAGGGCGGAATGAGCAGTTCTTC
CDR3aa: CASSPGTGRNEQFF

d_gene: -
abundance: few
j_gene: TRBJ2-1
v_gene: TRBV7-9
CDR3nt: TGTGCCAGCAGCTGGTACAATGAGCAGTTCTTC
CDR3aa: CASSWYNEQFF

d_gene: TRBD2
abundance: -
j_gene: TRBJ2-7
v_gene: TRBV5-1
CDR3nt: TGCGCCAGCAGCCTGGGACTAGCGGGAGCGTCCTACGAGCAGTACTTC
CDR3aa: CASSLGLAGASYEQYF

d_gene: -
abundance: -
j_gene: TRBJ2-1
v_gene: TRBV4-1
CDR3nt: TGCGCCAGCAGCCAGGGACAAGTCTACGATGAGCAGTTCTTC
CDR3aa: CASSQGQVYDEQFF

d_gene: TRBD2
abundance: -
j_gene: TRBJ2-3
v_gene: TRBV11-2
CDR3nt: TGTGCCAGCAGCTTAGATCGGGGGGTTGATACGCAGTATTTT
CDR3aa: CASSLDRGVDTQYF

d_gene: -
abundance: -
j_gene: TRBJ2-1
v_gene: TRBV5-4
CDR3nt: TGTGCCAGCAGCCTCTCGGGCAGCTCCTACAATGAGCAGTTCTTC
CDR3aa: CASSLSGSSYNEQFF

d_gene: -
abundance: -
j_gene: TRBJ2-2
v_gene: TRBV6-5
CDR3nt: TGTGCCAGCAGCGACTGGGGCACCGGGGAGCTGTTTTTT
CDR3aa: CASSDWGTGELFF

d_gene: TRBD2
abundance: -
j_gene: TRBJ2-1
v_gene: TRBV11-3
CDR3nt: TGTCGAGGGAGAGGGACGACTAGCGGCCTGACGTGGTACAATGAGCAGTTCTTC
CDR3aa: CRGRGTTSGLTWYNEQFF

d_gene: -
abundance: -
j_gene: TRBJ2-1
v_gene: TRBV28
CDR3nt: TGTGCTAGCAAACTACACAATGAGCAGTTCTTC
CDR3aa: CASKLHNEQFF

d_gene: TRBD1
abundance: -
j_gene: TRBJ2-3
v_gene: TRBV29-1
CDR3nt: TGCAGCGTTGGAGCCGGGACAGCCACAGATACGCAGTATTTT
CDR3aa: CSVGAGTATDTQYF

d_gene: -
abundance: -
j_gene: TRBJ2-4
v_gene: TRBV18
CDR3nt: TGTGCCAGCTCACCCCTCGGACTAGCCAAAAACATTCAGTACTTC
CDR3aa: CASSPLGLAKNIQYF

d_gene: TRBD1
abundance: -
j_gene: TRBJ2-7
v_gene: TRBV19
CDR3nt: TGTGCCAGTAGTATGCAGGGGGCGGCCGAGCAGTACTTC
CDR3aa: CASSMQGAAEQYF

d_gene: -
abundance: -
j_gene: TRBJ2-3
v_gene: TRBV5-1
CDR3nt: TGCGCCAGCAGCTTGGCCCCCGTTTCGCCTAGGAGCGCAGATACGCAGTATTTT
CDR3aa: CASSLAPVSPRSADTQYF

d_gene: -
abundance: -
j_gene: TRBJ1-2
v_gene: TRBV5-6
CDR3nt: TGTGCCAGCAGCTCCCCGGGGACCTATGGCTACACCTTC
CDR3aa: CASSSPGTYGYTF

d_gene: TRBD1
abundance: -
j_gene: TRBJ1-3
v_gene: TRBV28
CDR3nt: TGTGCCAGCAGTTCTCGACCGGGACAGGGAGAATACACCATATATTTT
CDR3aa: CASSSRPGQGEYTIYF

d_gene: TRBD1
abundance: -
j_gene: TRBJ2-2
v_gene: TRBV6-1
CDR3nt: TGTGCCAGCAGTCTCCGGACAGGGCAGGACGGGGAGCTGTTTTTT
CDR3aa: CASSLRTGQDGELFF

d_gene: TRBD2
abundance: -
j_gene: TRBJ2-7
v_gene: TRBV27
CDR3nt: TGTGCCAGCAGTTTAAGCGGGAGGGCCGGAGAGCAGTACTTC
CDR3aa: CASSLSGRAGEQYF

d_gene: TRBD1
abundance: -
j_gene: TRBJ1-1
v_gene: TRBV28
CDR3nt: TGTGCCAGCAGCCAAGGGACAGGGATATATGAAGCTTTCTTT
CDR3aa: CASSQGTGIYEAFF

d_gene: -
abundance: -
j_gene: TRBJ1-2
v_gene: TRBV21-1
CDR3nt: TGTGCCAGCAGCAACGCAGGGGTTGACTATGGCTACACCTTC
CDR3aa: CASSNAGVDYGYTF

d_gene: TRBD1
abundance: -
j_gene: TRBJ1-1
v_gene: TRBV12-5
CDR3nt: TGTGCTAGTGTCCCCGGGACAGTAATGAGCACTGAAGCTTTCTTT
CDR3aa: CASVPGTVMSTEAFF

d_gene: -
abundance: -
j_gene: TRBJ1-2
v_gene: TRBV28
CDR3nt: TGTGCCAGCAGTTCTGGGGCTCTGGTTGGCTACACCTTC
CDR3aa: CASSSGALVGYTF

d_gene: -
abundance: -
j_gene: TRBJ2-3
v_gene: TRBV5-4
CDR3nt: TGTGCCAGCAGCCCCTGGGCTAGCAGACCAACAGATACGCAGTATTTT
CDR3aa: CASSPWASRPTDTQYF

d_gene: TRBD1
abundance: -
j_gene: TRBJ2-7
v_gene: TRBV28
CDR3nt: TGTGCCAGCAGAACCGGGACAGGGGCTGCCTACGAGCAGTACTTC
CDR3aa: CASRTGTGAAYEQYF

d_gene: -
abundance: -
j_gene: TRBJ2-7
v_gene: TRBV5-4
CDR3nt: TGTGCCAGCAGCTTGCCAGGGGGGTACGAGCAGTACTTC
CDR3aa: CASSLPGGYEQYF

d_gene: TRBD1
abundance: once
j_gene: TRBJ1-5
v_gene: TRBV4-1
CDR3nt: TGCGCCAGCAGCCCCGATGGGACCGGGACAGGGGGCCGACAGCCCCAGCATTTT
CDR3aa: CASSPDGTGTGGRQPQHF

d_gene: TRBD2
abundance: -
j_gene: TRBJ2-3
v_gene: TRBV18
CDR3nt: TGTGCCAGCTCACCGGGACTAGCGGGAGTAACAGATACGCAGTATTTT
CDR3aa: CASSPGLAGVTDTQYF

d_gene: TRBD2
abundance: -
j_gene: TRBJ2-1
v_gene: TRBV5-1
CDR3nt: TGCGCCAGCAGCTTGGGACTAGCGATTAGCGATGAGCAGTTCTTC
CDR3aa: CASSLGLAISDEQFF

d_gene: -
abundance: -
j_gene: TRBJ1-2
v_gene: TRBV27
CDR3nt: TGTGCCAGCAGCCCGGGGGGAACCAACCGCTGGGGCTACACCTTC
CDR3aa: CASSPGGTNRWGYTF

d_gene: TRBD1
abundance: -
j_gene: TRBJ1-4
v_gene: TRBV27
CDR3nt: TGTGCCAGCAGTTCTAGGGGGCGCGGTGAAAAACTGTTTTTT
CDR3aa: CASSSRGRGEKLFF

d_gene: TRBD1
abundance: -
j_gene: TRBJ2-2
v_gene: TRBV6-4
CDR3nt: TGTGCCAGCATGAGGGACAGTTACACCGGGGAGCTGTTTTTT
CDR3aa: CASMRDSYTGELFF

d_gene: -
abundance: -
j_gene: TRBJ2-1
v_gene: TRBV2
CDR3nt: TGTGCCGGGACGGTCGAGGAGGCCTACAATGAGCAGTTCTTC
CDR3aa: CAGTVEEAYNEQFF

d_gene: TRBD1
abundance: -
j_gene: TRBJ1-2
v_gene: TRBV4-1
CDR3nt: TGCGCCAGCAGCCAAGGGACAGGGGTTCTCTATGGCTACACCTTC
CDR3aa: CASSQGTGVLYGYTF

d_gene: -
abundance: few
j_gene: TRBJ2-3
v_gene: TRBV27
CDR3nt: TGTGCCAGCAGTAACAGGGTTACAGCGGATACGCAGTATTTT
CDR3aa: CASSNRVTADTQYF

d_gene: -
abundance: -
j_gene: TRBJ2-1
v_gene: TRBV5-1
CDR3nt: TGCGCCAGCAGCTTCACAGACAGCTCCTACAATGAGCAGTTCTTC
CDR3aa: CASSFTDSSYNEQFF

d_gene: -
abundance: -
j_gene: TRBJ2-5
v_gene: TRBV2
CDR3nt: TGTGCCAGCAGTGAGGGGGGCTGGCCAGAGACCCAGTACTTC
CDR3aa: CASSEGGWPETQYF

d_gene: TRBD2
abundance: -
j_gene: TRBJ2-2
v_gene: TRBV19
CDR3nt: TGTGCCACGACCCCCCTAGCGGTCTTCAACACCGGGGAGCTGTTTTTT
CDR3aa: CATTPLAVFNTGELFF

d_gene: TRBD1
abundance: few
j_gene: TRBJ1-5
v_gene: TRBV2
CDR3nt: TGTGCCAGCGGCCCGGACAGGAAGAGCAATCAGCCCCAGCATTTT
CDR3aa: CASGPDRKSNQPQHF

d_gene: -
abundance: few
j_gene: TRBJ1-5
v_gene: TRBV30
CDR3nt: TGTGCCTGGAGTGCACCACATAGCAATCAGCCCCAGCATTTT
CDR3aa: CAWSAPHSNQPQHF